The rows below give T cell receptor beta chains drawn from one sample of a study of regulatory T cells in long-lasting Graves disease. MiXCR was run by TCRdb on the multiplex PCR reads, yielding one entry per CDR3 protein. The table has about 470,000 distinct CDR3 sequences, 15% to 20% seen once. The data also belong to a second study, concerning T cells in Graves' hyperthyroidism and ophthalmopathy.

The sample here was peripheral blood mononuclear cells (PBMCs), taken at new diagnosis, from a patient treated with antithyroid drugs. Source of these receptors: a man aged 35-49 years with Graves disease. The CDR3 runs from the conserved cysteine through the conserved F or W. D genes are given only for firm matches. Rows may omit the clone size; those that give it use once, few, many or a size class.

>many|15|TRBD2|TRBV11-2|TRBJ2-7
CASSLELAGAYEQYF
TGTGCCAGCAGCTTAGAACTAGCGGGAGCCTACGAGCAGTACTTC
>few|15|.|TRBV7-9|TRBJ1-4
CASRGRTATNEKLFF
TGTGCCAGCAGAGGTCGGACAGCAACTAATGAAAAACTGTTTTTT
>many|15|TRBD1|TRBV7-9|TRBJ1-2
CASSPTRGRDYGYTF
TGTGCCAGCAGCCCAACCAGGGGGCGCGACTATGGCTACACCTTC
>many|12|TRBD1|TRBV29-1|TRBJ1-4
CSGGQGDEKLFF
TGCAGCGGGGGACAGGGCGATGAAAAACTGTTTTTT
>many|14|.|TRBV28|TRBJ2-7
CASSFSGARNEQYF
TGTGCCAGCAGTTTCTCGGGAGCGAGGAACGAGCAGTACTTC
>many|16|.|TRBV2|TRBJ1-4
CASSEAHGRAGEKLFF
TGTGCCAGCAGTGAAGCGCACGGCAGGGCGGGAGAAAAACTGTTTTTT
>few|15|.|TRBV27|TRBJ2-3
CASSRIGTRTDTQYF
TGTGCCAGCAGTCGCATCGGGACTCGCACAGATACGCAGTATTTT
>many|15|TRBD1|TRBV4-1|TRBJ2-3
CASSQGTGLTDTQYF
TGCGCCAGCAGCCAAGGGACAGGCCTCACAGATACGCAGTATTTT
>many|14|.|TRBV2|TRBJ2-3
CATQRTQAVDTQYF
TGTGCCACTCAGAGGACTCAAGCGGTCGATACGCAGTATTTT
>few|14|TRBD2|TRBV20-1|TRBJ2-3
CSAERGRGGDTQYF
TGCAGTGCCGAGCGGGGGCGCGGGGGTGATACGCAGTATTTT
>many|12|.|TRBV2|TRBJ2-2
CASRDNTGELFF
TGTGCCAGCAGAGATAACACCGGGGAGCTGTTTTTT
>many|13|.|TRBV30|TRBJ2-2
CAWSADASGELFF
TGTGCCTGGTCCGCCGATGCGTCCGGGGAGCTGTTTTTT
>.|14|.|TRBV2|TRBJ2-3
CASSGGVAGHTQYF
TGTGCCAGCAGTGGAGGAGTAGCCGGACATACGCAGTATTTT
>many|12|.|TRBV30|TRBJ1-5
CAWSEGFQPQHF
TGTGCCTGGAGTGAAGGGTTTCAGCCCCAGCATTTT
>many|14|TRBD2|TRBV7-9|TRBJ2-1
CASSPGTSGDEQFF
TGTGCCAGCAGCCCAGGGACTAGCGGGGATGAGCAGTTCTTC
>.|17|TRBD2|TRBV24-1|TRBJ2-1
CATSDPSGRAAYNEQFF
TGTGCCACCAGTGATCCTAGCGGGAGGGCCGCCTACAATGAGCAGTTCTTC
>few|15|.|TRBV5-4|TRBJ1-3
CASSLEQTAGNTIYF
TGTGCCAGCAGCTTGGAACAAACGGCCGGAAACACCATATATTTT
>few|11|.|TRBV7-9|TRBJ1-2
CASRDYDGYTF
TGTGCCAGCAGGGACTATGACGGCTACACCTTC
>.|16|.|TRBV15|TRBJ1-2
CATSSSYGRANYGYTF
TGTGCCACCAGCAGTAGTTACGGCAGAGCTAACTATGGCTACACCTTC
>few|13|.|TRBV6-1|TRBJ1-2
CASSKGQSYGYTF
TGTGCCAGCAGTAAAGGACAGTCCTATGGCTACACCTTC
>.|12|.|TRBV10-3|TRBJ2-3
CAIKDHTDTQYF
TGTGCCATCAAGGACCACACAGATACGCAGTATTTT
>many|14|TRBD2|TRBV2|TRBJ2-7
CASSGASGSYEQYF
TGTGCCAGCAGTGGGGCTAGCGGGAGTTACGAGCAGTACTTC
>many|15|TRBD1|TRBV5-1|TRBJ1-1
CASSRDRGMNTEAFF
TGCGCCAGCAGCCGGGACAGGGGAATGAACACTGAAGCTTTCTTT
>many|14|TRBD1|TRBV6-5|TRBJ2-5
CASSYSGQQETQYF
TGTGCCAGCAGTTACTCGGGACAGCAAGAGACCCAGTACTTC
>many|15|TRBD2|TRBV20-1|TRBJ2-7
CSANGAGGRSYEQYF
TGCAGTGCTAACGGGGCGGGAGGGCGTAGCTACGAGCAGTACTTC
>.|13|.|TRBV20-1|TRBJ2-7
CSAPGPHTFQQYF
TGCAGTGCTCCGGGACCACACACCTTCCAGCAGTACTTC
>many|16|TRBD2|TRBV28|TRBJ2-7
CASSPYRSGSMYEQYF
TGTGCCAGCAGTCCCTACCGGAGCGGGAGTATGTACGAGCAGTACTTC
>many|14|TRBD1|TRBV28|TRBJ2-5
CASLGQGGVETQYF
TGTGCCAGCCTGGGACAGGGGGGGGTCGAGACCCAGTACTTC
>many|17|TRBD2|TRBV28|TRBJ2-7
CASSPYRLAGGVYEQYF
TGTGCCAGCAGCCCATACAGACTAGCGGGAGGGGTCTACGAGCAGTACTTC
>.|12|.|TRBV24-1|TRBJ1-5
CASSGGGQPQHF
TGTGCCAGCAGCGGTGGGGGACAGCCCCAGCATTTT
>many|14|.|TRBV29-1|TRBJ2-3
CSVGGPRSTDTQYF
TGCAGCGTTGGAGGGCCCCGGAGCACAGATACGCAGTATTTT
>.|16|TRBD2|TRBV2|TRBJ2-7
CASSAGLAGASYEQYF
TGTGCCAGCAGTGCAGGGCTAGCGGGGGCCTCCTACGAGCAGTACTTC
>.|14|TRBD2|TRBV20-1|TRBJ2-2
CSASSGRGTGELFF
TGCAGTGCTAGCTCTGGGAGGGGCACCGGGGAGCTGTTTTTT
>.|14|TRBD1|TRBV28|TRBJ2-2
CATWDRKFTGELFF
TGTGCCACCTGGGACAGAAAATTCACCGGGGAGCTGTTTTTT